These T cell receptor beta chains were read from a single sample in a study of blood T cell repertoires in COVID-19. Assay used: immunoSEQ multiplex PCR; TCRdb lists only in-frame clones, some missing. The table shows about 370,000 clones, with over 75% occurring only once. The specimen was PBMCs or T cells enriched from blood (not recorded which). The receptors here all came from a man aged 18 to 29 who had recovered from COVID-19. Both conserved end residues are part of each CDR3. D genes are given only for firm matches. Not every row has a clone size; where given, it reads once, few, many or a size class.

D | size | J | V | CDR3 | DNA
TRBD1 | . | TRBJ1-2 | TRBV5-4 | CASSLATGGGLSSHGYTF | TGTGCCAGCAGCTTGGCCACAGGGGGCGGCCTCTCCAGCCATGGCTACACCTTC
. | . | TRBJ1-1 | TRBV5-5 | CASSLVGSPRNTEAFF | TGTGCCAGCAGCTTGGTAGGGAGCCCTCGAAACACTGAAGCTTTCTTT
. | . | TRBJ1-1 | TRBV5-4 | CASSLRGNTEAFF | TGTGCCAGCAGCTTGAGGGGTAACACTGAAGCTTTCTTT
TRBD1 | . | TRBJ2-5 | TRBV7-9 | CASSLPAGQGKETQYF | TGTGCCAGCAGCTTACCTGCGGGACAGGGAAAAGAGACCCAGTACTTC
. | . | TRBJ2-1 | TRBV28 | CASSLSPGKSVSEQFF | TGTGCCAGCAGTTTATCTCCAGGGAAGAGTGTAAGTGAGCAGTTCTTC
TRBD1 | . | TRBJ1-2 | TRBV18 | CASSPGGTGNSYGYTF | TGTGCCAGCTCACCGGGAGGGACAGGGAATAGCTATGGCTACACCTTC
. | . | TRBJ2-2 | TRBV2 | CASSVAGSGTGELFF | TGTGCCAGCAGTGTTGCAGGGTCTGGCACCGGGGAGCTGTTTTTT
TRBD1 | once | TRBJ2-1 | TRBV7-2 | CASGRTGGNNEQFF | TGTGCCAGCGGCCGGACAGGGGGTAACAATGAGCAGTTCTTC
TRBD2 | once | TRBJ2-3 | TRBV5-1 | CASRPPSGPTDTQYF | TGCGCCAGCAGGCCTCCTAGCGGCCCCACAGATACGCAGTATTTT
. | . | TRBJ2-1 | TRBV6-5 | CASSTVSYNEQFF | TGTGCCAGCAGTACGGTTTCCTACAATGAGCAGTTCTTC
TRBD1 | . | TRBJ1-5 | TRBV10-2 | CASSRGQGGQPQHF | TGCGCCAGCAGCCGGGGACAGGGTGGTCAGCCCCAGCATTTT
. | few | TRBJ2-5 | TRBV11-2 | CASSFNRGGRETQYF | TGTGCCAGCAGCTTTAACAGGGGAGGTAGGGAGACCCAGTACTTC
. | . | TRBJ1-2 | TRBV25-1 | CASRGGETTNYGYTF | TGTGCCAGCAGGGGCGGGGAAACCACTAACTATGGCTACACCTTC
. | . | TRBJ1-1 | TRBV5-4 | CASSPGLYGSRSEAFF | TGTGCCAGCAGCCCAGGACTTTACGGCTCTCGGTCTGAAGCTTTCTTT
. | . | TRBJ1-1 | TRBV3-1/TRBV3-2 | CASSQGTESSEAFF | TGTGCCAGCAGCCAAGGGACAGAGTCTTCTGAAGCTTTCTTT
TRBD2 | . | TRBJ2-1 | TRBV29-1 | CSVEGLAGVSYNEQFF | TGCAGCGTCGAGGGGCTAGCGGGAGTGTCATACAATGAGCAGTTCTTC
. | . | TRBJ1-2 | TRBV5-6 | CASSPPGVPYGYTF | TGTGCCAGCAGCCCACCGGGGGTACCCTATGGCTACACCTTC
. | . | TRBJ1-5 | TRBV6-1 | CASSELGDQPQHF | TGTGCCAGCAGTGAACTGGGAGATCAGCCCCAGCATTTT
. | . | TRBJ1-1 | TRBV29-1 | CSVGRTTNTEAFF | TGCAGCGTGGGGCGCACAACTAACACTGAAGCTTTCTTT
. | . | TRBJ1-5 | TRBV4-1 | CASSPGSGDGQPQHF | TGCGCCAGCAGCCCGGGGTCCGGTGATGGTCAGCCCCAGCATTTT
. | . | TRBJ1-5 | TRBV6-2/TRBV6-3 | CASSYGGTDLNQPQHF | TGTGCCAGCAGTTACGGGGGGACGGATCTCAATCAGCCCCAGCATTTT
. | once | TRBJ2-1 | TRBV6-5 | CASSYIGFYSYNEQFF | TGTGCCAGCAGTTACATCGGGTTCTACTCCTACAATGAGCAGTTCTTC
TRBD1 | . | TRBJ1-1 | TRBV14 | CASSLDRVNTEAFF | TGTGCCAGCAGCCTAGACAGGGTGAACACTGAAGCTTTCTTT
TRBD2 | . | TRBJ2-7 | TRBV10-3 | CAISARTSGSSYEQYF | TGTGCCATCAGTGCCCGGACTAGCGGTAGCTCCTACGAGCAGTACTTC
. | . | TRBJ2-5 | TRBV4-1 | CASSLGQQETQYF | TGCGCCAGCAGCCTTGGACAGCAAGAGACCCAGTACTTC
TRBD1 | . | TRBJ1-6 | TRBV7-2 | CASSWAGQGGSPLHF | TGTGCCAGCAGCTGGGCGGGACAGGGCGGTTCACCCCTCCACTTT
TRBD1 | . | TRBJ1-2 | TRBV12-5 | CASGLSTDRGRGYTF | TGTGCTAGTGGTTTAAGCACGGACAGGGGTCGGGGCTACACCTTC
TRBD1 | . | TRBJ2-7 | TRBV6-5 | CASTSVGTGGKGQYF | TGTGCCAGCACCTCTGTTGGGACAGGGGGCAAAGGGCAGTACTTC